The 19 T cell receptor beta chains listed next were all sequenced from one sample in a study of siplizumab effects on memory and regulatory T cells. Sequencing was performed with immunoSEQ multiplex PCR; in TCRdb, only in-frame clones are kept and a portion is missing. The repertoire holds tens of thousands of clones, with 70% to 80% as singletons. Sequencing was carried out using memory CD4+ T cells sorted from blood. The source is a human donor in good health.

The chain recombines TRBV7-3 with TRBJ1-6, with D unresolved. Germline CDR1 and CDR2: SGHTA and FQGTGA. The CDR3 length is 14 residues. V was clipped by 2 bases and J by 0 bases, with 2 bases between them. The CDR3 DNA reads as TGTGCCAGCAGCTTAGGCTCCTATAATTCACCCCTCCACTTT. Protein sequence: CASSLGSYNSPLHF. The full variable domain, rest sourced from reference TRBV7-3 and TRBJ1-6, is GAGVSQTPSNKVTEKGKYVELRCDPISGHTALYWYRQSLGQGPEFLIYFQGTGAADDSGLPNDRFFAVRPEGSVSTLKIQRTERGDSAVYLCASSLGSYNSPLHFGNGTRLTVT.

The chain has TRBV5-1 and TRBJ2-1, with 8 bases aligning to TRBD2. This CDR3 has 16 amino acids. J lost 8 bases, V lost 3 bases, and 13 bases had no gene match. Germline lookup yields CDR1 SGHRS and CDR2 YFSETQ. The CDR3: CASSWAPPGGPDEQFF. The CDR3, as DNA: TGCGCCAGCAGCTGGGCCCCCCCGGGGGGGCCCGATGAGCAGTTCTTC.

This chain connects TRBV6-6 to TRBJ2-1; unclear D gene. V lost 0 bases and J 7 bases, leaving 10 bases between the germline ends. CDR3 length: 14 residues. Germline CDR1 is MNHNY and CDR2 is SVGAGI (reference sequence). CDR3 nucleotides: TGTGCCAGCAGTTACTCGTTTGACAAGAATGAGCAGTTCTTC. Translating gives CASSYSFDKNEQFF.

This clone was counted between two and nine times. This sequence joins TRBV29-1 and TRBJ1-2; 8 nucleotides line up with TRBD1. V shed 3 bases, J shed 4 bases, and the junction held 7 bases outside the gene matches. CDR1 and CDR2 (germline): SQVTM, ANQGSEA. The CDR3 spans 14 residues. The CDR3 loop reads CSVEGRGLSYGYTF. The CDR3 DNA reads TGCAGCGTTGAGGGCAGGGGGCTCTCCTATGGCTACACCTTC.

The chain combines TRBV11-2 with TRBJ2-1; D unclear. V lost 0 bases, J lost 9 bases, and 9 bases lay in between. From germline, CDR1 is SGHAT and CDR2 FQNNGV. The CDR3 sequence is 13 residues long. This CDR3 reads CASSLEFWSEQFF. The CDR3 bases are TGTGCCAGCAGCTTAGAGTTTTGGAGTGAGCAGTTCTTC.

CDR3 nucleotide sequence: TGTGCCAGCACCGACTTAGCGGGGGTTACTTACGAGCAGTACTTC. This sequence encodes CASTDLAGVTYEQYF. V and J are TRBV6-5 and TRBJ2-7, with TRBD2 matching over 9 bases. Germline CDR1 reads MNHEY; CDR2 reads SVGAGI. The V segment lost 7 bases and the J segment 4 bases; nucleotides outside the gene matches: 11. The CDR3 sequence is 15 residues long.

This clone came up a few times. The CDR3 reads CASSLGYGHSSYEQYF. The CDR3 nucleotides read TGTGCCAGCAGCTTAGGGTACGGGCACAGCTCCTACGAGCAGTACTTC. The J gene is TRBJ2-7, the V gene TRBV7-2; D uncertain. Trimming cost V 1 base and J 0 bases, with 13 bases left between them. The CDR3 totals 16 residues. The germline CDR1 and CDR2 sequences are SGHTA and FQGNSA.

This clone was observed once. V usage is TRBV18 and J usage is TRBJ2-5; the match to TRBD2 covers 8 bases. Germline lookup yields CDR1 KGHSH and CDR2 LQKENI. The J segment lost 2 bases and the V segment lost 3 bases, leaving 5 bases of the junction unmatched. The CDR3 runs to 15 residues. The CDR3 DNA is TGTGCCAGCTCACCGTTCGGCGGGGGGCAAGAGACCCAGTACTTC. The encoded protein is CASSPFGGGQETQYF.

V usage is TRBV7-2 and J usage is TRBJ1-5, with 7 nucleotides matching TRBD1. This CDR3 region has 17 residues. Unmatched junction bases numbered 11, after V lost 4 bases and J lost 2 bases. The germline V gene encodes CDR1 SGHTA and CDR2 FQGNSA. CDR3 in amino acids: CASSSTYRGRGNQPQHF. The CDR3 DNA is TGTGCCAGCAGCTCCACCTACAGGGGTAGGGGCAATCAGCCCCAGCATTTT.

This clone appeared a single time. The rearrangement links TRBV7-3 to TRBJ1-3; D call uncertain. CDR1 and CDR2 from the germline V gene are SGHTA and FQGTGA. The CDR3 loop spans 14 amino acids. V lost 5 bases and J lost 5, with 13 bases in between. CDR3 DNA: TGTGCCAGCAGCCCGCGCCATCAGAGAAACACCATATATTTT. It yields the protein CASSPRHQRNTIYF.

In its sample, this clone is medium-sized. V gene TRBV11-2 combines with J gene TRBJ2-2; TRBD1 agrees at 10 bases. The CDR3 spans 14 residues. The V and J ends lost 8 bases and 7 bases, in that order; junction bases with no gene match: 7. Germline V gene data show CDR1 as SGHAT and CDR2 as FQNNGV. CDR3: CASSWDRGNGELFF. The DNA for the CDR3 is TGTGCCAGCTCCTGGGACAGGGGTAACGGGGAGCTGTTTTTT.

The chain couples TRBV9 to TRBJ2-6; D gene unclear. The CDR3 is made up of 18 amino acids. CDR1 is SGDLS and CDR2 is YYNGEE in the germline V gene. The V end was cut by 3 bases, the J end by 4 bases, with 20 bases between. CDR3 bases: TGTGCCAGCAGCGCCTCTGTGGGGATTTTAACCGGGGCCAACGTCCTGACTTTC. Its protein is CASSASVGILTGANVLTF.

This chain's CDR3 is CATSRDLAGEFNEQFF. The DNA for the CDR3 is TGTGCCACCAGCAGAGATCTGGCGGGGGAGTTCAATGAGCAGTTCTTC. The chain combines TRBV15 with TRBJ2-1; TRBD2 agrees at 7 bases. With 0 bases clipped from V and 6 bases from J, the junction kept 8 bases outside the gene matches. The CDR3 length is 16 residues. From germline, CDR1 is LNHNV and CDR2 YYDKDF (reference sequence).

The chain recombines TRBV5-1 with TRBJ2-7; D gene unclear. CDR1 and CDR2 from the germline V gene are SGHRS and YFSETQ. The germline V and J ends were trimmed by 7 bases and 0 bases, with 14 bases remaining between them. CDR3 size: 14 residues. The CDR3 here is CASSPRQSSYEQYF. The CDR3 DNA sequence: TGCGCCAGCTCCCCGAGGCAGAGCTCCTACGAGCAGTACTTC.

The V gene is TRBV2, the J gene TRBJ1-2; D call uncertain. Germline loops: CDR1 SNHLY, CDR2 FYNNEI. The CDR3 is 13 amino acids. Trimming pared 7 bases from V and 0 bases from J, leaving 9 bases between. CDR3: CASNGETNYGYTF. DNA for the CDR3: TGTGCCAGCAACGGCGAAACTAACTATGGCTACACCTTC. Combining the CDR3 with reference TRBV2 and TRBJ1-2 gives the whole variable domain EPEVTQTPSHQVTQMGQEVILRCVPISNHLYFYWYRQILGQKVEFLVSFYNNEISEKSEIFDDQFSVERPDGSNFTLKIRSTKLEDSAMYFCASNGETNYGYTFGSGTRLTVV.

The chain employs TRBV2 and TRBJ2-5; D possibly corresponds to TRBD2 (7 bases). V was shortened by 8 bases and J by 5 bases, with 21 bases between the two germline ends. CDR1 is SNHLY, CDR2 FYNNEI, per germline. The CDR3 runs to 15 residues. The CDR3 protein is CASFPGGGAGETQYF. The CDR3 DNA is TGTGCCAGCTTCCCCGGTGGGGGGGCTGGGGAGACCCAGTACTTC.

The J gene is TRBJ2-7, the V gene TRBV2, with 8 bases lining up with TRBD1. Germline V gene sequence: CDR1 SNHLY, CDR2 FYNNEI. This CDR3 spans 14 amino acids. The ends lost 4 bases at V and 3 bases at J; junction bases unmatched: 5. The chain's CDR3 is CASSGDRLGYEQYF. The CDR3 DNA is TGTGCCAGCAGTGGGGACAGGTTGGGCTACGAGCAGTACTTC.

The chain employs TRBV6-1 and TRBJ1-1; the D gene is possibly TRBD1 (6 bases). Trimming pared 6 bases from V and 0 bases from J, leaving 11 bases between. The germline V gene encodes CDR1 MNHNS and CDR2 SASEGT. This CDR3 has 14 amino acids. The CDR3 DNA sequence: TGTGCCAGCAGAACCAGGGGCGTGAACACTGAAGCTTTCTTT. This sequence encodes CASRTRGVNTEAFF.

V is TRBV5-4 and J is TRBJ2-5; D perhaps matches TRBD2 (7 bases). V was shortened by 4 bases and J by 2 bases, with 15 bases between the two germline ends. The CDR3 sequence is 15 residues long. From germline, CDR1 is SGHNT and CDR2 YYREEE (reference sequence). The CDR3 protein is CASSRGGGQQETQYF. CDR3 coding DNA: TGTGCCAGCAGCCGAGGGGGGGGGCAGCAAGAGACCCAGTACTTC.